Given below is one TCR beta chain in context. Its matching antigen is unknown. This sample stems from a study of PD-1 blockade in classical Hodgkin lymphoma. Here immunoSEQ multiplex PCR was the method, and the copy in TCRdb shows in-frame clones only, minus some. Of about 97,000 clones listed, more than 85% were seen once; the top ten hold 6.6%. Brentuximab vedotin exposure varied among the patients, all of whom had relapsed after autologous stem cell transplantation. Study observations and caveats: At baseline, newly diagnosed patients reportedly showed less TCR diversity than healthy donors.

In germline, CDR1 is SGHDT, CDR2 YYEEEE. The CDR3 covers 15 residues. The V and J ends lost 2 bases and 3 bases respectively, with 15 bases between them. The clonotype was recovered from a human donor with classical Hodgkin lymphoma. Material: peripheral blood mononuclear cells (PBMCs), obtained before the second cycle of nivolumab. V usage is TRBV5-6 and J usage is TRBJ2-7, with D possibly being TRBD1 or TRBD2 (5 bases each). The CDR3 nucleotides read TGTGCCAGCAGCTTTTTGGGGACCTTCCACTACGAGCAGTACTTC. Protein: CASSFLGTFHYEQYF.